The following is a TCR beta chain sequence with its context. Its antigen target is currently unknown. Base qualities are not recorded, but no much larger clone differs from it by a single base. This record comes from a study of blood T cell repertoires in COVID-19 (dated by TCRdb to 2018 to 2021). About the study as a whole: Samples from collaborators originated in the United States, Italy and Spain and spanned both the acute and convalescent phases of COVID-19. Subjects who had been exposed to COVID-19, were actively infected with it, or had recovered from it provided the deeply sampled blood TCRbeta repertoires that made up the dataset. Samples came from the ongoing ImmuneRACE study (first 160 participants) plus 1,254 subjects from 6 global collaborators. Where available, HLA class I and class II types were taken from metadata supplied by the sample provider and were not determined by assay-based typing. The material from the prospective study consisted of cDNA or gDNA derived from T cells, B-cell-depleted T cells, or PBMCs. The repertoires were made available in a free public database intended to serve as a resource for research on the immune response to SARS-CoV-2. The sample metadata nearly always contained a de-identified subject ID, COVID-19 status, age in years and sex. The research as a whole found: The quantity of clinical and demographic metadata differed by source and by participant and was supplied without curation.

The germline V gene provides CDR1 MNHEY and CDR2 SVGEGT. The CDR3, cysteine through phenylalanine, is 16 amino acids long. CDR3 DNA is the only sequence kept; it has 48 bases, read in frame from the first base. V and J lose 6 bases and 3 bases, and a span of 18 bases separates them. Collaborating institutions collected whole blood in K2EDTA tubes following their own protocols. For TCRbeta analysis, collaborators shipped samples in one of three forms: frozen whole blood, isolated PBMCs, or DNA extracted from either of those sample types. The immunoSEQ Assay, a bias-controlled multiplex PCR, was used to amplify TCRbeta CDR3 regions from genomic DNA. On the study's bioinformatics: Within the assay, amplification of reference gene primers was used to estimate how many nucleated cells each sample contained. Sequence reads were collapsed and filtered to measure the absolute abundance of every unique TCRbeta CDR3 rearrangement. For each sample, productive Simpson clonality was calculated by taking the square root of Simpson's diversity index across productive rearrangements. TCRdb carries this immuneACCESS record with in-frame sequences only. Its versions omit some clonotypes, under half of them owing to an unresolved V gene in the studies checked, with the rest unexplained. V, J and clone size are taken as reported in that table, and D and trimming were inferred from the DNA itself. The sample contains under 35,000 clones, about 90% of them found a single time. The ten largest account for 4.5% to 6% of the sample.

The rearranged chain carries TRBV6-2 or TRBV6-3 and TRBJ1-5; the D gene is unclear. The sample comprised peripheral blood. The sequence was collected from a human donor in a cohort sampled during active COVID-19. Here is the DNA: TGTGCCAGCAGCAGCGGGATAACAGTCATCAATCAGCCCCAGCATTTT. This codes for CASSSGITVINQPQHF.